This passage covers 3 T cell receptor beta chains from one sample sequenced in a study of low-dose radiotherapy and immunotherapy resistance in tumors. First-strand cDNA relied on TRAV- and TRBV-specific primers spanning alpha and beta chains. PCR amplification of the TCRs was performed with Phusion for 20 to 25 PCR cycles, and it relied on a constant-region primer together with a V-primer adapter. Via MiXCR, TCRdb re-called the reads, giving one row per CDR3 protein. The sample records tens of thousands of distinct CDR3 sequences, less than 30% being singletons. Time point described: after trial treatment. This sample's treatment: LDRT plus nivolumab, ipilimumab, low-dose cyclophosphamide and aspirin (RACIN trial). This specimen consisted of PBMCs, obtained after low-dose radiotherapy plus immunotherapy. Every receptor here comes from a male donor with prostate cancer.

The CDR3 region is CASSSMTGWDIQYF. CDR3 DNA: TGCGCCAGCAGCTCTATGACAGGGTGGGACATTCAGTACTTC. The chain couples TRBV5-1 to TRBJ2-4; 7 positions agree with TRBD1. This CDR3 has 14 amino acids. Germline V CDR1 and CDR2: SGHRS, YFSETQ. Trimming removed 3 bases from V and 8 bases from J; junction bases left unmatched: 8.

A remark on this clonotype: Given the absence of the conserved phenylalanine or tryptophan at the CDR3 end, a read error is likely. It is unclear where the CDR3 begins or ends on the DNA, so no DNA is shown, and the CDR3 is as TCRdb lists it. The chain employs TRBV28 and TRBJ2-7; the D call TRBD2 from the table was never checked on the DNA. The V gene's germline CDR1 is MDHEN and CDR2 SYDVKM. With termini counted, the CDR3 has 8 amino acids. The CDR3 here is CASKGLAG.

This clonotype was observed many times. The V call is TRBV12-3 or TRBV12-4, the J call TRBJ2-3; 10 positions match TRBD2. V gave up 6 bases and J gave up 0 bases; unmatched junction bases: 12. The CDR3 covers 18 residues. CDR3 amino acids: CASSPGTSAMASTDTQYF. CDR3 DNA: TGTGCCAGCAGCCCTGGGACTAGCGCAATGGCTAGCACAGATACGCAGTATTTT.